The 21 T cell receptor beta chains reported below all come from one sample, sequenced in a study of blood T cell repertoires in COVID-19. The method was immunoSEQ multiplex PCR; TCRdb's version includes in-frame clones alone and lacks a portion of them. The data contain around 200,000 clones, around 90% of them singletons. The specimen sequenced was peripheral blood. These receptors all come from a man aged 45-60 years with acute or convalescent COVID-19.

The chain couples TRBV7-2 to TRBJ1-4; TRBD1 matches 7 bases. Germline V gene data show CDR1 as SGHTA and CDR2 as FQGNSA. The CDR3 totals 16 residues. Trimming took 5 bases from V and 7 from J; bases not matched to a gene: 13. The DNA for the CDR3 is TGTGCCAGCAGCGACCCTTCATTGGCAGGGGGTGAAAAACTGTTTTTT. Protein sequence: CASSDPSLAGGEKLFF.

The chain couples TRBV6-5 to TRBJ1-5, with a possible D match to TRBD1 (5 bases). The germline gives CDR1 MNHEY, CDR2 SVGAGI. The CDR3 totals 15 residues. V lost 2 bases, J lost 6 bases, and 14 bases lay in between. The CDR3 DNA follows: TGTGCCAGCAGTTACCCCGCGGGAGGGGTTCAGCCCCAGCATTTT. This sequence encodes CASSYPAGGVQPQHF.

V gene TRBV11-2 combines with J gene TRBJ2-1; 8 bases line up with TRBD2. The CDR3 length is 15 residues. The trim removed 1 base at V and 9 bases at J, leaving 8 bases unmatched. The germline V gene has CDR1 SGHAT and CDR2 FQNNGV. Here the CDR3 reads CASSLVGLGRPEQFF. DNA of the CDR3: TGTGCCAGCAGCTTAGTGGGACTAGGGCGTCCTGAGCAGTTCTTC.

The rearrangement links TRBV6-2 or TRBV6-3 to TRBJ2-1; 9 positions match TRBD1. Germline loops: CDR1 MNHEY, CDR2 SVGEGT. V lost 5 bases to trimming and J lost 4 bases; unmatched junction nucleotides: 3. This CDR3 is 14 amino acids long. CDR3 sequence: CASSTGQGYNEQFF. The DNA of the CDR3 is TGTGCCAGCAGTACGGGACAGGGTTACAATGAGCAGTTCTTC.

The DNA for the CDR3 is TGTGCCAGCAGCCCAGACCGGACAGGGGGTGGAAACACCATATATTTT. Translated: CASSPDRTGGGNTIYF. The chain recombines TRBV11-2 with TRBJ1-3, with TRBD1 matching over 10 bases. Germline V lookup: CDR1 SGHAT, CDR2 FQNNGV. CDR3 length equals 16 residues. J lost 3 bases, V lost 5 bases, and 7 bases had no gene match.

This rearrangement joins TRBV7-2 to TRBJ1-5, with a possible D match to TRBD1 (6 bases). The CDR3 sequence is 16 residues long. Germline lookup yields CDR1 SGHTA and CDR2 FQGNSA. V shed 4 bases and J shed 1 base, with 14 bases lying between them. CDR3 amino acids: CASSSTGSQSNQPQHF. In DNA form, the CDR3 reads TGTGCCAGCAGCTCAACAGGGAGCCAGAGCAATCAGCCCCAGCATTTT.

V and J are TRBV6-5 and TRBJ2-3, with D possibly matching TRBD1 (6 bases). Trimming left V 8 bases short and J 4 bases short, with 16 bases between. CDR3 size: 14 residues. Germline CDR1 MNHEY, CDR2 SVGAGI. Here the CDR3 reads CASAPGHGADTQYF. In nucleotides, the CDR3 is TGTGCCAGCGCACCGGGACATGGGGCAGATACGCAGTATTTT.

The CDR3 DNA sequence: TGTGCCAGCAGCCAAGTTGCCGGGGTAGCCGGGGAGCTGTTTTTT. This gives the protein CASSQVAGVAGELFF. The chain uses TRBV3-1 (or the pseudogene TRBV3-2) and TRBJ2-2, with a weak D call TRBD2 (5 bases). The germline gives CDR1 LGHDT, CDR2 YNNKEL (reference sequence). There are 15 residues in the CDR3. Trimming removed 1 base at V and 6 bases at J, with 12 bases between.

The chain uses TRBV30 and TRBJ2-2; TRBD1 matches 7 bases. With V trimmed by 1 base and J by 5 bases, 1 base remained unmatched. The CDR3 runs to 13 residues. In germline, CDR1 is GTSNPN, CDR2 SVGIG (reference sequence). CDR3 region: CAWSEQGTGELFF. CDR3 in DNA: TGTGCCTGGAGTGAACAGGGGACCGGGGAGCTGTTTTTT.

CDR3 coding DNA: TGCAGCGTTGAAGACCCGGGAGGCTATCAAGAGACCCAGTACTTC. This translates into CSVEDPGGYQETQYF. The chain employs TRBV29-1 and TRBJ2-5, with TRBD2 matching 7 bases. Trimming at V came to 0 bases and at J to 2 bases, leaving 6 bases not matched to a gene. Germline V gene lookup returns CDR1 SQVTM and CDR2 ANQGSEA. CDR3 size: 15 residues.

The J gene is TRBJ2-3, the V gene TRBV7-2; unclear D gene. The germline V gene has CDR1 SGHTA and CDR2 FQGNSA. V dropped 3 bases and J dropped 5 bases, with 6 bases sitting between them. The CDR3 is 12 residues long. The CDR3: CASSFHGDTQYF. The CDR3 DNA reads as TGTGCCAGCAGCTTCCACGGAGATACGCAGTATTTT. Supplemented by reference TRBV7-2 and TRBJ2-3, the full variable domain reads GAGVSQSPSNKVTEKGKDVELRCDPISGHTALYWYRQSLGQGLEFLIYFQGNSAPDKSGLPSDRFSAERTGGSVSTLTIQRTQQEDSAVYLCASSFHGDTQYFGPGTRLTVL.

This clone was picked up a small number of times. The chain has TRBV11-2 and TRBJ2-1; 11 bases are a match to TRBD1. This CDR3 contains 14 residues. CDR1 and CDR2 from the germline V gene are SGHAT and FQNNGV. V shed 5 bases, J shed 7 bases, and the junction held 4 bases outside the gene matches. CDR3: CASSPGTGGNEQFF. In DNA, the CDR3 is TGTGCCAGCAGCCCTGGGACAGGGGGGAATGAGCAGTTCTTC.

The chain is built from TRBV24-1 and TRBJ2-1; D is undetermined. V lost 3 bases and J lost 6, with 14 bases in between. Germline V gene lookup returns CDR1 KGHDR and CDR2 SFDVKD. CDR3 size: 15 residues. The CDR3 DNA follows: TGTGCCACCAGTGATCCCCCGGGTCCGGGCAATGAGCAGTTCTTC. Protein: CATSDPPGPGNEQFF.

The CDR3 protein is CASSEQLAAYNEQFF. CDR3 sequence (DNA): TGTGCCAGCAGTGAACAACTAGCGGCCTACAATGAGCAGTTCTTC. The V and J genes are TRBV2 and TRBJ2-1; 8 bases agree with TRBD2. The V segment lost 2 bases and the J segment 2 bases; nucleotides outside the gene matches: 2. This CDR3 region has 15 residues. CDR1 and CDR2 from the germline V gene are SNHLY and FYNNEI.

The rearrangement links TRBV27 to TRBJ2-1; 8 bases match TRBD2. The CDR3 consists of 18 residues. Looked up from germline, CDR1 is MNHEY and CDR2 is SMNVEV (reference sequence). Germline trimming cut 5 bases from V and 8 bases from J; bases unmatched to any gene: 20. CDR3 sequence (DNA): TGTGCCAGCAGTAACGAAAAATCGGGACTAGGGTTTTTTGATGAGCAGTTCTTC. Protein: CASSNEKSGLGFFDEQFF.

J is TRBJ2-3 and V is TRBV9; D may be TRBD2 (7 bases). V was clipped by 4 bases and J by 4 bases, with 19 bases between them. The CDR3 covers 16 residues. Germline CDR1 reads SGDLS; CDR2 reads YYNGEE. CDR3 loop: CASSFTRGGDADTQYF. In DNA, the CDR3 is TGTGCCAGCAGCTTCACCCGAGGGGGGGATGCAGATACGCAGTATTTT.

The rearrangement joins TRBV12-3 or TRBV12-4 to TRBJ1-5; D is undetermined. CDR3 length equals 12 residues. Trimming stripped 4 bases from V and 5 bases from J, with 6 bases between. CDR3 coding DNA: TGTGCCAGCAGTTCGGGGTATCAGCCCCAGCATTTT. Protein sequence: CASSSGYQPQHF.

J is TRBJ2-6 and V is TRBV3-1 (or the pseudogene TRBV3-2); D ambiguous. Germline CDR1 and CDR2: LGHDT and YNNKEL (reference sequence). Trimming removed 4 bases at V and 0 bases at J, with 10 bases between. This CDR3 is built from 16 residues. The CDR3: CASSLAPGSGANVLTF. Written as DNA, the CDR3 is TGTGCCAGCAGCCTGGCACCTGGCTCTGGGGCCAACGTCCTGACTTTC.

The V and J genes are TRBV30 and TRBJ1-5, with TRBD1 matching 8 bases. Trimming removed 3 bases from V and 5 bases from J; junction bases left unmatched: 3. The CDR3 is 13 residues long. Germline V gene data show CDR1 as GTSNPN and CDR2 as SVGIG (reference sequence). The DNA for the CDR3 is TGTGCCTGGAGCGACAGGGGTCATCAGCCCCAGCATTTT. This encodes CAWSDRGHQPQHF.

The chain employs TRBV27 and TRBJ2-1, with D perhaps TRBD2 (6 bases). The germline V gene encodes CDR1 MNHEY and CDR2 SMNVEV (reference sequence). V lost 6 bases to trimming and J lost 4 bases, with 10 bases between them. This CDR3 is 13 amino acids long. As DNA, the CDR3 is TGTGCCAGCAGCCCCGCGGGGTACAATGAGCAGTTCTTC. Amino acids: CASSPAGYNEQFF.

The chain carries TRBV24-1 and TRBJ2-3, with no clear D. This CDR3 has 13 amino acids. Per germline, CDR1 KGHDR and CDR2 SFDVKD. V gave up 2 bases and J gave up 2 bases, with 4 bases separating them. CDR3 region: CATSDSFTDTQYF. CDR3 nucleotide sequence: TGTGCCACCAGTGATTCTTTCACAGATACGCAGTATTTT.